The following is a T cell receptor (beta chain) sequence with its context. Its cognate antigen is unknown. These data originate in a study of shared clonotypes between healthy human individuals. Looking at the study overall: Per donor, three plates held CD4 naive cells, three held CD4 memory, two held CD8 naive and one held CD8 memory.

Study outcomes and limitations: Generally, naive subsets came out with larger estimated richness than memory subsets.

It was into CD45RA+ naive and CD45RA-negative memory subsets that the CD4+ cells were split. In the study's own analysis: Owing to the provision of junction-only sequences devoid of quality scores by immunoSEQ, filtering differed. Measured with immunoSEQ multiplex PCR; TCRdb has only the in-frame clones, and not every one. Clonal size and the V and J genes are those of that table, whereas D and trimming came from the DNA. The repertoire holds roughly 2 million clones, with around 95% as singletons. Material: naive CD4+ T cells sorted from blood. Subset reported: CD45RA+ positively selected. The receptor was derived from a man aged 18 to 30 in good health.

CDR3 amino acids: CASSWDRAVETQYF. The CDR3, as DNA: TGTGCCAGCAGCTGGGACAGGGCCGTAGAGACCCAGTACTTC. The V gene is TRBV6-1, the J gene TRBJ2-5, with 9 positions matching TRBD1. The CDR3 loop spans 14 amino acids. The germline CDR1 and CDR2 sequences are MNHNS and SASEGT. V dropped 6 bases and J dropped 4; count of bases not matched to a gene: 6.